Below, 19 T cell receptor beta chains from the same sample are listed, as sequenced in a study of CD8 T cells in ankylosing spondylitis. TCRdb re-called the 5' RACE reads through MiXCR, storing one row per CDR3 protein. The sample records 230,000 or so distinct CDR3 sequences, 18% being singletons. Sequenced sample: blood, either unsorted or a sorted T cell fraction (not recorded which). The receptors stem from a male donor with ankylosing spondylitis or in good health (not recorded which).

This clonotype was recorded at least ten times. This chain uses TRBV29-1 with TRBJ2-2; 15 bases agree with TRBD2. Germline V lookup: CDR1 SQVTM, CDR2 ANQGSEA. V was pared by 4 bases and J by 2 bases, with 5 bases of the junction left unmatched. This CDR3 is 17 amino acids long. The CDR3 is CSVVGLAGGGNTGELFF. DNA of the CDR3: TGCAGCGTTGTGGGACTAGCGGGAGGTGGCAACACCGGGGAGCTGTTTTTT.

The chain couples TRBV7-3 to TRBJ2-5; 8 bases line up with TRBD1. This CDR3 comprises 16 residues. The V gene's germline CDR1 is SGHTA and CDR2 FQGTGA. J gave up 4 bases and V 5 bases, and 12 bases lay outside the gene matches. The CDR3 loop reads CASSIGTGGGGETQYF. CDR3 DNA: TGTGCCAGCAGCATAGGGACAGGCGGAGGAGGAGAGACCCAGTACTTC.

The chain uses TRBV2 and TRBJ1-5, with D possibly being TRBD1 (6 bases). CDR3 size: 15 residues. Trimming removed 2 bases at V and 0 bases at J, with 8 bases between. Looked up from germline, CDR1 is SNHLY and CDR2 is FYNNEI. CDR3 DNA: TGTGCCAGCAGTGAATGGACAGATAGCAATCAGCCCCAGCATTTT. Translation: CASSEWTDSNQPQHF.

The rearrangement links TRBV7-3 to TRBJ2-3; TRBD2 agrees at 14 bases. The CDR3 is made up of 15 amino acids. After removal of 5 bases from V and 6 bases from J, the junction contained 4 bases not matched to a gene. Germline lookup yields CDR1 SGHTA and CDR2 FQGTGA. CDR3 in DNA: TGTGCCAGCAGCCTCGGGACTAGCGGGAGTGATACGCAGTATTTT. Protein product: CASSLGTSGSDTQYF.

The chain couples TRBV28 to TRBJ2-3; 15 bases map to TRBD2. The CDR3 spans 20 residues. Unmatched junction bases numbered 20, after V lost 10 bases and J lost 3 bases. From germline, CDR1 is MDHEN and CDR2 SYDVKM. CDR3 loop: CATQFHGRGLAGGRTDTQYF. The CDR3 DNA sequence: TGTGCCACCCAGTTTCATGGCAGGGGACTAGCGGGAGGAAGGACAGATACGCAGTATTTT.

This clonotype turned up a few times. CDR3 protein: CASSAPLGGRPDTQYF. DNA for the CDR3: TGTGCCAGCAGCGCGCCCCTGGGCGGGAGGCCAGATACGCAGTATTTT. This chain uses TRBV7-9 with TRBJ2-3, with TRBD2 matching 8 bases. The germline V gene has CDR1 SEHNR and CDR2 FQNEAQ (reference sequence). CDR3 length: 16 residues. V lost 5 bases, J lost 4 bases, and 11 bases stayed unmatched.

The CDR3 region has the DNA TGCAGCGGGATCATAGCTCGTCAAGAGACCCAGTACTTC. Translation gives CSGIIARQETQYF. This chain uses TRBV29-1 with TRBJ2-5; D call uncertain. V lost 7 bases and J 2 bases, leaving 14 bases between the germline ends. Germline V CDR1 and CDR2: SQVTM, ANQGSEA. This CDR3 has 13 residues.

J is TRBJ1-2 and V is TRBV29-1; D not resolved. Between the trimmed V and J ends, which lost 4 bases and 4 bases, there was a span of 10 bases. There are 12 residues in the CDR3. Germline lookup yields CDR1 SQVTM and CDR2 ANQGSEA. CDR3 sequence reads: CSVAQLSYGYTF. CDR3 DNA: TGCAGCGTTGCACAACTCTCCTATGGCTACACCTTC. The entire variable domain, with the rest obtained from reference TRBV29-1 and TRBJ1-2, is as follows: SAVISQKPSRDICQRGTSLTIQCQVDSQVTMMFWYRQQPGQSLTLIATANQGSEATYESGFVIDKFPISRPNLTFSTLTVSNMSPEDSSIYLCSVAQLSYGYTFGSGTRLTVV.

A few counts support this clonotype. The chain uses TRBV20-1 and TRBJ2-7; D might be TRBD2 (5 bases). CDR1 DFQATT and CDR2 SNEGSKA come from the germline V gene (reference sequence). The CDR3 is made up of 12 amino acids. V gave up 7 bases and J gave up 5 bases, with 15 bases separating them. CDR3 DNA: TGCAGTGGGGCAGTAGAGGGCCACGAGCAGTACTTC. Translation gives CSGAVEGHEQYF.

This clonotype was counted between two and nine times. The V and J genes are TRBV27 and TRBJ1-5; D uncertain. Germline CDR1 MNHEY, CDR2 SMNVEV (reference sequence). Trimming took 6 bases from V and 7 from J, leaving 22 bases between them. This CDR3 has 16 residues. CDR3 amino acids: CASSPLQALARQPQHF. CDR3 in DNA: TGTGCCAGCAGCCCGCTCCAGGCGCTTGCTAGGCAGCCCCAGCATTTT.

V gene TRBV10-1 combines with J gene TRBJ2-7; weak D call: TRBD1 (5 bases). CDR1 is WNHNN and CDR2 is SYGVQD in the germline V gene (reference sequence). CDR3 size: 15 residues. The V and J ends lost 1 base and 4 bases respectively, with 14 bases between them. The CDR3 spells CASSEFAGSWYEQYF. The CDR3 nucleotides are TGCGCCAGCAGTGAGTTCGCAGGGTCATGGTACGAGCAGTACTTC.

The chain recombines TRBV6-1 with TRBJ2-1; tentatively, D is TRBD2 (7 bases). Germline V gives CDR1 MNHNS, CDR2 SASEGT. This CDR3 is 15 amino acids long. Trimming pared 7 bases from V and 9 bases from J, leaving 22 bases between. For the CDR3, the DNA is TGTGCCAGCAACCTCGCCAGGGGAGGGTTCGTTGAGCAGTTCTTC. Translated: CASNLARGGFVEQFF.

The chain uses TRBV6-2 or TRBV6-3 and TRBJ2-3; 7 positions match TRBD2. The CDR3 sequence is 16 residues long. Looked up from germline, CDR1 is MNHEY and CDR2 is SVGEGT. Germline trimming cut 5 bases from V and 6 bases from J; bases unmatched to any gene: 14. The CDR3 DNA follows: TGTGCCAGCAGTCCCACCCTGGCGGGAGTAAGTGATACGCAGTATTTT. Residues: CASSPTLAGVSDTQYF.

CDR3 region: CASGRRDSGYEQYF. The CDR3 DNA follows: TGTGCTAGTGGACGAAGGGACAGCGGATACGAGCAGTACTTC. This chain uses TRBV12-5 with TRBJ2-7; 7 bases are shared with TRBD1. The CDR3 sequence is 14 residues long. V shed 6 bases and J 4 bases; nucleotides not matched to a gene: 9. CDR1 is LGHNT, CDR2 FRNRAP, per germline.

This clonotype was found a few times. CDR3 residues: CASSLEGQDPEAFF. The CDR3 nucleotides are TGCGCCAGCAGCTTGGAGGGACAGGACCCTGAAGCTTTCTTT. This rearrangement joins TRBV5-1 to TRBJ1-1, with TRBD1 matching 8 bases. Per germline, CDR1 SGHRS and CDR2 YFSETQ. With 0 bases clipped from V and 6 bases from J, the junction kept 4 bases outside the gene matches. This CDR3 spans 14 amino acids.

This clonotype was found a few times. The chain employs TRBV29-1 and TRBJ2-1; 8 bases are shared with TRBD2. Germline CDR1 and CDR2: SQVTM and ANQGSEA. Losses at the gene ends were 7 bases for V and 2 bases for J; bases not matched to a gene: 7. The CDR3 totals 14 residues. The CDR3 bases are TGCAGCGAAAAGACTAGCGAGACCTACAATGAGCAGTTCTTC. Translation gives CSEKTSETYNEQFF.

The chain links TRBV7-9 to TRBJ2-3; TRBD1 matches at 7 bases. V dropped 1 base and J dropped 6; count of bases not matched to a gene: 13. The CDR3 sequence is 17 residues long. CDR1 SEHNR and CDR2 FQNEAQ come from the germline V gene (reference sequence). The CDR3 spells CASSLGGFDRVQDTQYF. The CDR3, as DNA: TGTGCCAGCAGCTTAGGGGGATTTGACAGGGTGCAGGATACGCAGTATTTT.

The CDR3 reads CASSYAGGPGNEQFF. Here the CDR3 DNA reads TGTGCCAGCAGTTACGCGGGAGGGCCGGGGAATGAGCAGTTCTTC. The chain links TRBV6-5 to TRBJ2-1; 9 bases fit TRBD2. Looked up from germline, CDR1 is MNHEY and CDR2 is SVGAGI. Trimming at V came to 2 bases and at J to 7 bases, leaving 6 bases not matched to a gene. The CDR3 consists of 15 residues.

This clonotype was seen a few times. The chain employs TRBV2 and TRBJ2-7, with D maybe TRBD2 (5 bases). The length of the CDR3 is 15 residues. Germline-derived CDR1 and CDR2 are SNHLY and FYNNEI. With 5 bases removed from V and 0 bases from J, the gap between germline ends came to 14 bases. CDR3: CASSLNPTSSYEQYF. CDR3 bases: TGTGCCAGCAGTCTGAACCCTACTAGCTCCTACGAGCAGTACTTC.